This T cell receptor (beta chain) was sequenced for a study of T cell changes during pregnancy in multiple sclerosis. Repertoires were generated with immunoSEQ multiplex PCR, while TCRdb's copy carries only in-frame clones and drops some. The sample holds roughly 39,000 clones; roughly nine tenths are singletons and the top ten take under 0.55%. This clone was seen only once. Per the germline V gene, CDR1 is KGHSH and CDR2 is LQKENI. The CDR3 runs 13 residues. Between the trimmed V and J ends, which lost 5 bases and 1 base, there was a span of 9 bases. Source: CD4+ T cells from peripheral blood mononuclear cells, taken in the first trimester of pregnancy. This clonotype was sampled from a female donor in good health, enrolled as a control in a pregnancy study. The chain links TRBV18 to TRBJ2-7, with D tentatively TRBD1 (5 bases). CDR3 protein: CASSITGSYEQYF. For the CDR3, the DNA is TGTGCCAGCTCAATAACAGGTTCCTACGAGCAGTACTTC.